The 3 T cell receptor beta chains in this list originate from one sample, sequenced in a study of blood T cell repertoires in COVID-19. This table comes from immunoSEQ multiplex PCR, and its TCRdb copy is limited to in-frame clones, with some not included. The data hold about 100,000 clones, with roughly 80% observed a single time. Sequencing input: peripheral blood. These receptors all come from a man aged 55 to 70 with acute or convalescent COVID-19.

The rearrangement links TRBV3-1 (or the pseudogene TRBV3-2) to TRBJ1-4; a weak D match, TRBD1 (6 bases). The CDR3 length is 16 residues. Trimming took off 1 base at V and 6 bases at J, with 15 bases between the two ends. Germline loops: CDR1 LGHDT, CDR2 YNNKEL (reference sequence). The CDR3: CASSQGGTNPYEKLFF. CDR3 nucleotide sequence: TGTGCCAGCAGCCAAGGAGGGACAAATCCGTATGAAAAACTGTTTTTT.

The CDR3 DNA sequence: TGTGCCACCCGGGACTTGTCTCCCTCCTCGGAGCTGTTTTTT. Its translation: CATRDLSPSSELFF. The chain uses TRBV6-5 and TRBJ2-2, with D tentatively TRBD2 (6 bases). There are 14 residues in the CDR3. The V end lost 10 bases, the J end lost 10 bases, and 22 bases lay between the germline ends. The germline gives CDR1 MNHEY, CDR2 SVGAGI.

V is TRBV7-2 and J is TRBJ2-2; TRBD1 agrees at 9 bases. The ends lost 5 bases at V and 1 base at J; junction bases unmatched: 5. The CDR3 spans 16 residues. Germline-derived CDR1 and CDR2 are SGHTA and FQGNSA. The CDR3 reads CASSPGTGMNTGELFF. The CDR3 DNA is TGTGCCAGCAGCCCCGGGACAGGGATGAACACCGGGGAGCTGTTTTTT. Supplemented by reference TRBV7-2 and TRBJ2-2, the full variable domain reads GAGVSQSPSNKVTEKGKDVELRCDPISGHTALYWYRQSLGQGLEFLIYFQGNSAPDKSGLPSDRFSAERTGGSVSTLTIQRTQQEDSAVYLCASSPGTGMNTGELFFGEGSRLTVL.